Here is one T cell receptor beta chain with its context. Use of 60 Vbeta and 13 Jbeta primers characterized the PCR. The protocol was immunoSEQ multiplex PCR, while the TCRdb copy is restricted to in-frame clones and leaves out a portion. The sample carries 160,000 or so clones, roughly two thirds recorded once. This specimen comes from a study of cytomegalovirus exposure and HLA in healthy donors. Germline trimming cut 5 bases from V and 2 bases from J; bases unmatched to any gene: 2. Germline lookup yields CDR1 SGHVS and CDR2 FNYEAQ. The CDR3 loop spans 13 amino acids. Sequenced input: PBMCs. V usage is TRBV7-6 and J usage is TRBJ2-5; 7 bases agree with TRBD1. The receptor was derived from a woman under 40 in good health and CMV-seronegative. CDR3 residues: CASSRGQQETQYF. CDR3 bases: TGTGCCAGCAGCCGGGGACAGCAAGAGACCCAGTACTTC.